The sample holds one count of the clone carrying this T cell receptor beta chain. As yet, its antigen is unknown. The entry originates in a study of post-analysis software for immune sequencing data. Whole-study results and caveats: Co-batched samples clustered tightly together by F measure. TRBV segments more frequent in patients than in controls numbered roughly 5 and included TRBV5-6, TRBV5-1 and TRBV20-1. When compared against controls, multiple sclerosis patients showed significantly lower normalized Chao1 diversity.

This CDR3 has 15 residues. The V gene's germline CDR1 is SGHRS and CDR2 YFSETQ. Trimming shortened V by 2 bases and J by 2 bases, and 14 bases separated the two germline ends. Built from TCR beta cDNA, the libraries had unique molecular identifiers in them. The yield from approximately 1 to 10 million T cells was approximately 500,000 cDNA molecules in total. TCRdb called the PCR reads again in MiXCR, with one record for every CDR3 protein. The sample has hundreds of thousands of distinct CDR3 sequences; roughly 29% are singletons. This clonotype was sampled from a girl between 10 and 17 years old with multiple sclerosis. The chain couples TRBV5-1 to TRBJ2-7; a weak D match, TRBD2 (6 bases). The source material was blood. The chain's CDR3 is CASSLPGTAPYEQYF. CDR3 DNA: TGCGCCAGCAGCTTACCAGGGACTGCACCCTACGAGCAGTACTTC.